This T cell receptor (beta chain) was captured in a study of blood T cell repertoires in COVID-19. The table came from immunoSEQ multiplex PCR; TCRdb's copy has only in-frame clones and leaves some out. Among 200,000 or so clones listed, around 89% were seen once. Germline lookup yields CDR1 SGHKS and CDR2 YYEKEE (reference sequence). V lost 0 bases and J lost 5, with 6 bases in between. The CDR3 has 13 residues. The sample was PBMCs or T cells enriched from blood (not recorded which). V and J are TRBV5-5 and TRBJ1-5; D ambiguous. This clonotype was sampled from a woman aged 25-40 years who had recovered from COVID-19. The DNA for the CDR3 is TGTGCCAGCAGCTTGGACGGGGATCAGCCCCAGCATTTT. As protein: CASSLDGDQPQHF.